The 32 T cell receptor beta chains below come from one sample, sequenced in a study of ipilimumab plus nivolumab after autologous stem cell transplantation. Sequenced by immunoSEQ multiplex PCR; TCRdb stores in-frame clones only, minus some. The data hold about 40,000 clones, with around 93% observed a single time. Sequencing was performed on PBMCs, taken in a trial of ipilimumab plus nivolumab as post-transplant consolidation. These receptors were taken from a male donor with multiple myeloma.

The rearrangement joins TRBV6-5 to TRBJ2-1, with D tentatively TRBD2 (6 bases). The germline gives CDR1 MNHEY, CDR2 SVGAGI. This CDR3 has 14 amino acids. Deletions cut 4 bases from V and 3 bases from J, with 10 bases between. The CDR3 nucleotides read TGTGCCAGCAGTTTCGGAGCGGGCTACAATGAGCAGTTCTTC. Its protein product is CASSFGAGYNEQFF.

This chain joins TRBV7-9 and TRBJ2-6, with D perhaps matching TRBD1 or TRBD2 (5 bases each). The CDR3 length is 15 residues. Germline CDR1 and CDR2: SEHNR and FQNEAQ (reference sequence). V was pared by 5 bases and J by 2 bases, with 10 bases between. The CDR3 DNA reads TGTGCCAGCAGCCCTGGGACCACTGGGGCCAACGTCCTGACTTTC. Translating it yields CASSPGTTGANVLTF.

This clone was recorded once. The chain combines TRBV4-3 with TRBJ1-1; TRBD1 matches at 7 bases. CDR3 length: 15 amino acids. The ends lost 4 bases at V and 1 base at J; junction bases unmatched: 6. Germline CDR1 LGHNA, CDR2 YSLEER. In DNA form, the CDR3 reads TGCGCCAGCAGCCGGGACAGAATGAGGAACACTGAAGCTTTCTTT. Translating it yields CASSRDRMRNTEAFF.

J is TRBJ1-1 and V is TRBV7-2; D might be TRBD1 (5 bases). Per germline, CDR1 SGHTA and CDR2 FQGNSA. Trimming stripped 5 bases from V and 5 bases from J, with 15 bases between. The CDR3 sequence is 14 residues long. CDR3 coding DNA: TGTGCCAGCAGCCCGATCCGGGGCTCGACTGAAGCTTTCTTT. This codes for CASSPIRGSTEAFF.

The rearrangement joins TRBV2 to TRBJ2-7; 11 nucleotides match TRBD1. V gave up 6 bases and J gave up 6 bases; unmatched junction bases: 10. The CDR3 runs to 15 residues. Germline CDR1 is SNHLY and CDR2 is FYNNEI. The CDR3 region is CASSARTGGAFEQYF. The CDR3 nucleotides read TGTGCCAGCAGCGCACGGACAGGGGGCGCGTTCGAGCAGTACTTC.

CDR3 residues: CASRGHNEQFF. CDR3 bases: TGTGCCAGCAGGGGTCACAATGAGCAGTTCTTC. The chain has TRBV2 and TRBJ2-1; D gene uncertain. The CDR3 covers 11 residues. V lost 6 bases, J lost 5 bases, and 5 bases lay in between. CDR1 and CDR2 from the germline V gene are SNHLY and FYNNEI. Based on the CDR3 plus reference TRBV2 and TRBJ2-1, the full variable domain is EPEVTQTPSHQVTQMGQEVILRCVPISNHLYFYWYRQILGQKVEFLVSFYNNEISEKSEIFDDQFSVERPDGSNFTLKIRSTKLEDSAMYFCASRGHNEQFFGPGTRLTVL.

The gene calls are TRBV7-3 and TRBJ1-6; D is possibly TRBD1 (6 bases). Germline V gene lookup returns CDR1 SGHTA and CDR2 FQGTGA. The CDR3 sequence is 15 residues long. The ends were cut back, 2 bases at V and 7 bases at J, with 12 bases in the middle. This CDR3 is CASSLGGTPNSPLHF. In DNA, the CDR3 is TGTGCCAGCAGCTTAGGGGGGACACCGAATTCACCCCTCCACTTT.

The chain links TRBV25-1 to TRBJ2-7; no clear D gene. Trimming left V 6 bases short and J 0 bases short, with 6 bases between. The germline gives CDR1 MGHDK, CDR2 SYGVNS. This CDR3 contains 12 residues. CDR3 in amino acids: CASRDGSYEQYF. The CDR3 coding sequence is TGTGCCAGCAGGGACGGCTCCTACGAGCAGTACTTC.

The V and J genes are TRBV5-1 and TRBJ2-7, with D perhaps TRBD1 or TRBD2 (6 bases each). Germline V gene sequence: CDR1 SGHRS, CDR2 YFSETQ. CDR3 size: 15 residues. Deletions cut 0 bases from V and 0 bases from J, with 10 bases between. The CDR3 DNA reads TGCGCCAGCAGCTTGGGCGGGACAATCTCCTACGAGCAGTACTTC. This gives the protein CASSLGGTISYEQYF.

This chain joins TRBV7-3 and TRBJ1-1; D is unclear. The CDR3 totals 15 residues. Germline V gene sequence: CDR1 SGHTA, CDR2 FQGTGA. Trimming pared 2 bases from V and 7 bases from J, leaving 17 bases between. CDR3 sequence reads: CASSLSAGVRNEAFF. The CDR3 DNA is TGTGCCAGCAGCTTATCGGCGGGTGTACGGAATGAAGCTTTCTTT.

The chain joins TRBV18 to TRBJ1-6, with TRBD1 matching 8 bases. The CDR3 runs 15 residues. Germline CDR1 KGHSH, CDR2 LQKENI. The V segment lost 6 bases and the J segment 7 bases; nucleotides outside the gene matches: 8. CDR3 nucleotide sequence: TGTGCCAGCTCCCCCGGGACAGGAAGCAATTCACCCCTCCACTTT. Protein product: CASSPGTGSNSPLHF.

The V gene is TRBV28, the J gene TRBJ1-2; D ambiguous. V was clipped by 2 bases and J by 5 bases, with 6 bases between them. This CDR3 has 12 amino acids. Germline loops: CDR1 MDHEN, CDR2 SYDVKM. DNA for the CDR3: TGTGCCAGCAGTTTAGATTCGTATGGCTACACCTTC. This encodes CASSLDSYGYTF.

The chain combines TRBV5-4 with TRBJ2-1; TRBD2 aligns across 13 bases. V was pared by 7 bases and J by 8 bases, with 6 bases of the junction left unmatched. Germline V gene sequence: CDR1 SGHNT, CDR2 YYREEE (reference sequence). The CDR3 is 14 residues long. The CDR3 bases are TGTGCCAGCCGGGGACTAGCGGGAATCGATGAGCAGTTCTTC. Its protein product is CASRGLAGIDEQFF.

The CDR3 nucleotides read TGTGCCAGCAGCCGCGGGACTAGCGGCTTCTACGAGCAGTACTTC. Translation: CASSRGTSGFYEQYF. V is TRBV5-6 and J is TRBJ2-7; 11 bases are a match to TRBD2. The V gene end was trimmed by 4 bases and the J gene end by 3 bases; junction bases not matched to a gene: 6. The CDR3 contains 15 residues. Germline V CDR1 and CDR2: SGHDT, YYEEEE.

The chain has TRBV7-9 and TRBJ1-4; the D gene is possibly TRBD1 (5 bases). This CDR3 contains 13 residues. V shed 7 bases and J shed 4 bases, with 10 bases lying between them. Germline lookup yields CDR1 SEHNR and CDR2 FQNEAQ (reference sequence). In DNA, the CDR3 is TGTGCCAGCATCGGGACCGGTAATGAAAAACTGTTTTTT. Translated: CASIGTGNEKLFF.

The CDR3 spells CASSQTSGRASNEQFF. The CDR3 DNA sequence: TGTGCCAGCAGCCAGACTAGCGGGAGGGCTAGCAATGAGCAGTTCTTC. The rearrangement joins TRBV28 to TRBJ2-1; the match to TRBD2 covers 14 bases. This CDR3 comprises 16 residues. Germline loops: CDR1 MDHEN, CDR2 SYDVKM. Trimming cost V 6 bases and J 6 bases; bases outside gene matches: 7.

This clone was seen only a few times. The rearrangement joins TRBV14 to TRBJ1-6; the D gene is possibly TRBD1 (5 bases). This CDR3 comprises 14 residues. Germline CDR1 is SGHDN and CDR2 is FVKESK. V was pared by 1 base and J by 10 bases, with 11 bases between. CDR3 sequence reads: CASSQVGAFSPLHF. DNA for the CDR3: TGTGCCAGCAGCCAAGTCGGGGCTTTCTCACCCCTCCACTTT. The variable domain in full, with the rest retrieved from reference TRBV14 and TRBJ1-6, is EAGVTQFPSHSVIEKGQTVTLRCDPISGHDNLYWYRRVMGKEIKFLLHFVKESKQDESGMPNNRFLAERTGGTYSTLKVQPAELEDSGVYFCASSQVGAFSPLHFGNGTRLTVT.

The V call is TRBV28, the J call TRBJ1-4; TRBD1 matches 7 bases. The J segment lost 3 bases and the V segment lost 7 bases, leaving 8 bases of the junction unmatched. CDR1 MDHEN and CDR2 SYDVKM come from the germline V gene. The CDR3 covers 15 residues. The CDR3 region is CASKPTGRANEKLFF. Here the CDR3 DNA reads TGTGCCAGCAAGCCGACAGGGAGGGCTAATGAAAAACTGTTTTTT.

V and J are TRBV18 and TRBJ1-5; 12 bases line up with TRBD1. V gave up 0 bases and J gave up 3 bases; unmatched junction bases: 3. This CDR3 has 17 amino acids. The germline gives CDR1 KGHSH, CDR2 LQKENI. CDR3 amino acids: CASSPPGQGAYNQPQHF. The CDR3 bases are TGTGCCAGCTCACCACCGGGACAGGGGGCTTACAATCAGCCCCAGCATTTT.

The rearrangement uses TRBV14 and TRBJ1-6; D not resolved. The length of the CDR3 is 14 residues. V was clipped by 0 bases and J by 7 bases, with 7 bases between them. The germline CDR1 and CDR2 sequences are SGHDN and FVKESK. The CDR3 DNA reads as TGTGCCAGCAGCCAAGAGCTGGGGAATTCACCCCTCCACTTT. Residues: CASSQELGNSPLHF. Supplemented by reference TRBV14 and TRBJ1-6, the full variable domain reads EAGVTQFPSHSVIEKGQTVTLRCDPISGHDNLYWYRRVMGKEIKFLLHFVKESKQDESGMPNNRFLAERTGGTYSTLKVQPAELEDSGVYFCASSQELGNSPLHFGNGTRLTVT.

V gene TRBV6-1 combines with J gene TRBJ2-5, with 11 nucleotides matching TRBD2. With V trimmed by 6 bases and J by 4 bases, 7 bases remained unmatched. This CDR3 spans 15 amino acids. Germline-derived CDR1 and CDR2 are MNHNS and SASEGT. DNA of the CDR3: TGTGCCAGCAGGGAAATAGCGGGAGGGGGAGAGACCCAGTACTTC. Amino acids: CASREIAGGGETQYF.

The chain combines TRBV11-3 with TRBJ1-5; possible D gene TRBD1, 5 bases. This CDR3 comprises 16 residues. The V gene lost 2 bases and the J gene lost 7 bases, with 18 bases spanning the gap. The germline V gene has CDR1 SGHNT and CDR2 YENEEA. The DNA for the CDR3 is TGTGCCAGCAGCTTAATGGGAGAGGGGATATTCCAGCCCCAGCATTTT. Protein product: CASSLMGEGIFQPQHF.

The chain carries TRBV27 and TRBJ2-1; TRBD2 agrees at 16 bases. This CDR3 contains 20 residues. Germline lookup yields CDR1 MNHEY and CDR2 SMNVEV (reference sequence). After removal of 5 bases from V and 1 base from J, the junction contained 11 bases not matched to a gene. The CDR3 region has the DNA TGTGCCAGCAGTCCTGGTCCGGGACTAGCGGGAGGGGATTCCTACAATGAGCAGTTCTTC. As protein: CASSPGPGLAGGDSYNEQFF.

This clone was observed once. J is TRBJ2-5 and V is TRBV5-4; D possibly corresponds to TRBD2 (7 bases). This CDR3 contains 15 residues. Trimming cost V 5 bases and J 4 bases, with 18 bases left between them. Per germline, CDR1 SGHNT and CDR2 YYREEE (reference sequence). The CDR3 sequence is CASRDGGRRGETQYF. CDR3 in DNA: TGTGCCAGCAGAGACGGGGGGCGAAGGGGAGAGACCCAGTACTTC.

This clone was recorded once. This rearrangement joins TRBV28 to TRBJ2-5, with 7 bases matching TRBD2. The V segment lost 4 bases and the J segment 1 base; nucleotides outside the gene matches: 12. Germline V CDR1 and CDR2: MDHEN, SYDVKM. The CDR3 has 17 residues. The CDR3 is CASSSPASGVRQETQYF. CDR3 coding DNA: TGTGCCAGCAGTTCCCCAGCCAGCGGGGTCCGCCAAGAGACCCAGTACTTC.

This rearrangement joins TRBV5-6 to TRBJ2-7; D unclear. The CDR3 is 15 residues long. V dropped 2 bases and J dropped 2 bases, with 14 bases sitting between them. Germline V gene data show CDR1 as SGHDT and CDR2 as YYEEEE. The CDR3 DNA is TGTGCCAGCAGCTTTTCCCCCCGGGCCGCCTACGAGCAGTACTTC. This codes for CASSFSPRAAYEQYF.

This clone was picked up one time. The chain has TRBV5-3 and TRBJ2-7, with 8 bases that match TRBD2. TRBV5-3 is treated as an ORF (open reading frame) with a function not yet certain. CDR3 length: 20 residues. V lost 4 bases, J lost 1 base, and 22 bases stayed unmatched. This CDR3 reads CARSPGRGTSTAGGSYEQYF. DNA for the CDR3: TGTGCCAGAAGCCCCGGCCGGGGGACTAGTACGGCGGGGGGTTCCTACGAGCAGTACTTC.

This sequence joins TRBV6-5 and TRBJ2-5; D unclear. V lost 0 bases and J lost 3, with 5 bases in between. The germline gives CDR1 MNHEY, CDR2 SVGAGI. This CDR3 region has 13 residues. For the CDR3, the DNA is TGTGCCAGCAGTTACTCGATCGAAGAGACCCAGTACTTC. This sequence encodes CASSYSIEETQYF.

In its sample, this clone was seen a few times. The chain combines TRBV28 with TRBJ2-4; TRBD1 agrees at 9 bases. This CDR3 comprises 17 residues. CDR1 and CDR2 from the germline V gene are MDHEN and SYDVKM. J was trimmed by 2 bases and V by 6 bases; bases with no gene match: 11. The CDR3 bases are TGTGCCAGCAGGACGCTGGGGACAGGGTATACCAAAAACATTCAGTACTTC. Translation: CASRTLGTGYTKNIQYF. Based on the CDR3 plus reference TRBV28 and TRBJ2-4, the full variable domain is DVKVTQSSRYLVKRTGEKVFLECVQDMDHENMFWYRQDPGLGLRLIYFSYDVKMKEKGDIPEGYSVSREKKERFSLILESASTNQTSMYLCASRTLGTGYTKNIQYFGAGTRLSVL.

This rearrangement joins TRBV4-3 to TRBJ2-7, with TRBD1 matching over 7 bases. In germline, CDR1 is LGHNA, CDR2 YSLEER. The CDR3 sequence is 13 residues long. The junction had 0 bases not matched to a gene; V was cut back by 0 bases and J by 4 bases. The CDR3 coding sequence is TGCGCCAGCAGCCAAGACAGGGGGTACGAGCAGTACTTC. This translates into CASSQDRGYEQYF.

The gene calls are TRBV9 and TRBJ2-1, with 11 bases aligning to TRBD2. This CDR3 is 16 amino acids long. The V segment lost 3 bases and the J segment 2 bases; nucleotides outside the gene matches: 4. Per germline, CDR1 SGDLS and CDR2 YYNGEE. The DNA for the CDR3 is TGTGCCAGCAGCGCATTTAGCGGGAGGGCCTACAATGAGCAGTTCTTC. It codes for CASSAFSGRAYNEQFF.

This chain uses TRBV7-3 with TRBJ2-1; D not certain. The CDR3 covers 12 residues. Germline V gene lookup returns CDR1 SGHTA and CDR2 FQGTGA. V was cut by 1 base and J by 10 bases, with 8 bases left in between. The CDR3 nucleotides are TGTGCCAGCAGCTTAAAAGGTGGCGAGCAGTTCTTC. Residues: CASSLKGGEQFF. Together with reference TRBV7-3 and TRBJ2-1, the CDR3 gives the full variable domain: GAGVSQTPSNKVTEKGKYVELRCDPISGHTALYWYRQSLGQGPEFLIYFQGTGAADDSGLPNDRFFAVRPEGSVSTLKIQRTERGDSAVYLCASSLKGGEQFFGPGTRLTVL.